Shown below are 16 T cell receptor beta chains from a single sample sequenced in a study of T cells after yellow fever vaccination. A single record per CDR3 protein comes from TCRdb applying MiXCR to the 5' RACE reads. This table holds approximately 550,000 distinct CDR3 sequences, 13% found once. Sequencing was performed on PBMCs, taken on the day of the yellow fever booster vaccination. These receptor sequences come from a young man who received the YFV17D yellow fever vaccine.

In this sample, this clonotype turned up a few times. The rearrangement uses TRBV27 and TRBJ2-2; 12 nucleotides agree with TRBD2. From germline, CDR1 is MNHEY and CDR2 SMNVEV (reference sequence). The CDR3 consists of 17 residues. V dropped 6 bases and J dropped 5; count of bases not matched to a gene: 10. The CDR3 loop is CASSWRLAGVGTGELFF. The CDR3 DNA is TGTGCCAGCAGCTGGCGACTAGCGGGAGTAGGGACCGGGGAGCTGTTTTTT.

This rearrangement joins TRBV20-1 to TRBJ2-1; 9 bases map to TRBD2. Germline loops: CDR1 DFQATT, CDR2 SNEGSKA (reference sequence). The CDR3 sequence is 15 residues long. J gave up 5 bases and V 0 bases, and 5 bases lay outside the gene matches. CDR3 in amino acids: CSARDLGLADNEQFF. CDR3 in DNA: TGCAGTGCTAGAGACTTGGGACTAGCAGACAATGAGCAGTTCTTC.

The rearrangement uses TRBV20-1 and TRBJ2-7, with 12 bases that match TRBD1. The CDR3 runs to 13 residues. The V gene end was trimmed by 6 bases and the J gene end by 4 bases; junction bases not matched to a gene: 4. Germline V gives CDR1 DFQATT, CDR2 SNEGSKA (reference sequence). The CDR3 nucleotides are TGCAGTGCCCTGGGACAGGGGGCTTACGAGCAGTACTTC. Translated: CSALGQGAYEQYF.

This clonotype has only a few counts. J is TRBJ2-5 and V is TRBV20-1; the match to TRBD1 covers 7 bases. This CDR3 is 12 amino acids long. Trimming at V came to 6 bases and at J to 9 bases, leaving 10 bases not matched to a gene. The V gene's germline CDR1 is DFQATT and CDR2 SNEGSKA (reference sequence). CDR3 in DNA: TGCAGTGCCGCACCCGGGACAGTGTCCCAGTACTTC. It yields the protein CSAAPGTVSQYF.

The J gene is TRBJ1-1, the V gene TRBV15; D gene unclear. The CDR3 sequence is 14 residues long. Germline assignment: CDR1 LNHNV and CDR2 YYDKDF (reference sequence). V gave up 4 bases and J gave up 3 bases, with 12 bases separating them. The CDR3 DNA sequence: TGTGCCACCAGCACCCTAGGCCTGGACACTGAAGCTTTCTTT. Residues: CATSTLGLDTEAFF.

The chain is built from TRBV20-1 and TRBJ1-2; D uncertain. This CDR3 is 12 amino acids long. Between the trimmed V and J ends, which lost 1 base and 7 bases, there was a span of 10 bases. CDR1 is DFQATT and CDR2 is SNEGSKA in the germline V gene (reference sequence). CDR3 sequence reads: CSARAMQSGYTF. In DNA form, the CDR3 reads TGCAGTGCTAGAGCCATGCAGTCTGGCTACACCTTC.

This clonotype was counted only a few times. The CDR3 region is CASSRKLAGNTDTQYF. The CDR3 DNA reads as TGTGCCAGCAGCCGTAAACTAGCGGGGAACACAGATACGCAGTATTTT. J is TRBJ2-3 and V is TRBV6-1, with 10 bases identical to TRBD2. Trimming at V came to 6 bases and at J to 2 bases, leaving 8 bases not matched to a gene. Germline CDR1 is MNHNS and CDR2 is SASEGT. This CDR3 region has 16 residues.

This clonotype has only a few counts. The CDR3 here is CSVDAQGAGGELFF. The CDR3 DNA is TGCAGCGTTGACGCCCAGGGGGCTGGCGGGGAGCTGTTTTTT. This sequence joins TRBV29-1 and TRBJ2-2; 8 bases align to TRBD1. Germline-derived CDR1 and CDR2 are SQVTM and ANQGSEA. Trimming took 3 bases from V and 7 from J; bases not matched to a gene: 7. The CDR3 totals 14 residues.

V is TRBV10-1 and J is TRBJ2-1; TRBD2 matches at 11 bases. Germline trimming cut 6 bases from V and 6 bases from J; bases unmatched to any gene: 4. Looked up from germline, CDR1 is WNHNN and CDR2 is SYGVQD (reference sequence). The CDR3 loop spans 14 amino acids. CDR3: CASSPGLAANEQFF. The CDR3 nucleotides read TGCGCCAGCAGCCCGGGACTAGCGGCCAATGAGCAGTTCTTC.

This clonotype has more than one count but fewer than ten. The V and J genes are TRBV10-2 and TRBJ2-2; a possible D gene is TRBD2 (6 bases). Trimming left V 8 bases short and J 0 bases short, with 16 bases between. The CDR3 is 16 amino acids. Germline loops: CDR1 WSHSY, CDR2 SAAADI. The CDR3 DNA reads TGCGCCAGCTTAAGGGGAGCGGGCTCGAACACCGGGGAGCTGTTTTTT. Amino acids: CASLRGAGSNTGELFF.

V is TRBV6-1 and J is TRBJ2-1; 13 bases match TRBD2. The CDR3 is made up of 15 amino acids. The J segment lost 6 bases and the V segment lost 6 bases, leaving 5 bases of the junction unmatched. Germline values: CDR1 MNHNS, CDR2 SASEGT. CDR3 protein: CASRSGTSGTNEQFF. The CDR3 region has the DNA TGTGCCAGCAGGTCCGGGACTAGCGGGACCAATGAGCAGTTCTTC.

This clonotype occurred many times. The rearrangement joins TRBV7-2 to TRBJ2-1; 9 nucleotides agree with TRBD1. This CDR3 comprises 16 residues. After removal of 5 bases from V and 5 bases from J, the junction contained 10 bases not matched to a gene. Germline V lookup: CDR1 SGHTA, CDR2 FQGNSA. The CDR3 coding sequence is TGTGCCAGCAGCAATATTAAGGGGACAGGGAACAATGAGCAGTTCTTC. This translates into CASSNIKGTGNNEQFF.

The CDR3 sequence is CSAGTGVYEQYF. CDR3 nucleotides: TGCAGCGCAGGGACAGGGGTGTACGAGCAGTACTTC. V and J are TRBV29-1 and TRBJ2-7; 10 nucleotides agree with TRBD1. Germline-derived CDR1 and CDR2 are SQVTM and ANQGSEA. CDR3 length: 12 residues. Germline trimming cut 7 bases from V and 4 bases from J; bases unmatched to any gene: 4.

This clonotype has just a few counts. The chain couples TRBV11-2 to TRBJ2-5; D perhaps matches TRBD2 (6 bases). V lost 7 bases to trimming and J lost 8 bases, with 17 bases between them. There are 13 residues in the CDR3. Germline V gene sequence: CDR1 SGHAT, CDR2 FQNNGV. Written as DNA, the CDR3 is TGTGCCAGCATCTCGGGGGAGGTCGGTACCCAGTACTTC. Translation gives CASISGEVGTQYF. Full variable domain (remainder filled in from reference TRBV11-2 and TRBJ2-5): EAGVAQSPRYKIIEKRQSVAFWCNPISGHATLYWYQQILGQGPKLLIQFQNNGVVDDSQLPKDRFSAERLKGVDSTLKIQPAKLEDSAVYLCASISGEVGTQYFGPGTRLLVL.

The gene calls are TRBV4-3 and TRBJ1-2, with D possibly being TRBD1 (5 bases). Between the trimmed V and J ends, which lost 0 bases and 7 bases, there was a span of 18 bases. The CDR3 has 16 residues. Looked up from germline, CDR1 is LGHNA and CDR2 is YSLEER. The CDR3 here is CASSQERPGLGGGYTF. CDR3 nucleotide sequence: TGCGCCAGCAGCCAAGAGCGGCCAGGTCTGGGGGGTGGCTACACCTTC.

The CDR3 nucleotides are TGTGCCATCAGCCGGGACGGGGCCCTCGGCACAGATACGCAGTATTTT. It yields the protein CAISRDGALGTDTQYF. The chain employs TRBV10-3 and TRBJ2-3; either TRBD1 or TRBD2 may fit D (5 bases each). The germline V gene encodes CDR1 ENHRY and CDR2 SYGVKD. The V end lost 6 bases, the J end lost 1 base, and 17 bases lay between the germline ends. The CDR3 contains 16 residues.